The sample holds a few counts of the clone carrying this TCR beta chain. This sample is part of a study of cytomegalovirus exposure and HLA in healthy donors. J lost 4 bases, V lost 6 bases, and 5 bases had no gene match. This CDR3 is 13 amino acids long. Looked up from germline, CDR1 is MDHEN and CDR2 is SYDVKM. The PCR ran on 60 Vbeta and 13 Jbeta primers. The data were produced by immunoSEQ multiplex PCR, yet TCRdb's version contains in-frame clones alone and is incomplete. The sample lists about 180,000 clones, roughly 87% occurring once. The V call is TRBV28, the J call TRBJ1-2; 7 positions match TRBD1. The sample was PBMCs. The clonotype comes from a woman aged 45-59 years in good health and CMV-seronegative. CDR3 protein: CASRATGSYGYTF. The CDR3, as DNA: TGTGCCAGCAGGGCGACAGGGTCCTATGGCTACACCTTC.